This section outlines one T cell receptor (beta chain) sequence together with its context. Original handling: Amplification with reference gene primers provided the estimates of nucleated cell counts. Only in-frame clones appear in the TCRdb table, and some are missing; sequencing was by immunoSEQ multiplex PCR. Clonal size and the V and J genes are those of that table, whereas D and trimming came from the DNA. The table has fewer than 200,000 clones, roughly 83% seen once; the top ten hold roughly 9.5%. The data stem from a study of blood T cell repertoires in COVID-19. Turning to the study itself: Sites across the United States, Italy and Spain contributed samples from acute and convalescent COVID-19. The analysed material was cDNA or gDNA that came from T cells, B-cell-depleted T cells, or PBMCs.

The CDR3 loop spans 13 amino acids. Trimming cost V 8 bases and J 8 bases, with 15 bases left between them. The germline V gene has CDR1 SNHLY and CDR2 FYNNEI. The source is a woman at least 80 years old with active or convalescent COVID-19. The V call is TRBV2, the J call TRBJ1-4, with D perhaps TRBD1 (5 bases). Sequenced input: peripheral blood. The CDR3 DNA follows: TGTGCCAGCGTGCGAGGCAGGGTCGAAAAACTGTTTTTT. This codes for CASVRGRVEKLFF.